The following is a T cell receptor beta chain sequence with its context. Its antigen remains unidentified. Expressed TCRB transcripts were sequenced, since all the RNA that had been isolated was reverse transcribed. Measured with immunoSEQ multiplex PCR; TCRdb has only the in-frame clones, and not every one. The table lists about 53,000 clones, 50% to 75% of them singletons. The sample belongs to a study of beta chain features in type 1 diabetes. Study results and limitations: All four CD4+ subsets of Type 1 diabetes patients contained TCRB CDR3s that were moderately but significantly shorter.

Germline CDR1 is SGHTA and CDR2 is FQGTGA. The ends were cut back, 5 bases at V and 3 bases at J, with 15 bases in the middle. The CDR3 sequence is 15 residues long. Sequenced: stem cell memory CD4+ T cells from blood. The receptor was derived from a woman aged 30 to 39 with type 1 diabetes. The chain couples TRBV7-3 to TRBJ2-3, with a possible D match to TRBD2 (6 bases). The CDR3 is CASSPPGGGTDTQYF. The CDR3 nucleotides are TGTGCCAGCAGCCCCCCCGGGGGTGGAACAGATACGCAGTATTTT.